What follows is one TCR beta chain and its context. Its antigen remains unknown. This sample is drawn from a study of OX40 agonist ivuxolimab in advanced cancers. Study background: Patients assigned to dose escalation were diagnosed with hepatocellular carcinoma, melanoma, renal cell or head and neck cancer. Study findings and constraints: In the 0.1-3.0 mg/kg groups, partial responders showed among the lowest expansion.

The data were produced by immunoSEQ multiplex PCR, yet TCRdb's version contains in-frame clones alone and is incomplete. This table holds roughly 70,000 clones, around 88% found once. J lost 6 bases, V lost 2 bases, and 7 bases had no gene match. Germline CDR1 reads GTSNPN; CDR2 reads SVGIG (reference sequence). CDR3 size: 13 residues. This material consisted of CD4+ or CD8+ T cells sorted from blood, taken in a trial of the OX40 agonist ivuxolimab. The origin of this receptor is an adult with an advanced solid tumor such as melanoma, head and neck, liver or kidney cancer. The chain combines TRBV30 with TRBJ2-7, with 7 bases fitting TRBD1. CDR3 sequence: CAWSNKQGFEQYF. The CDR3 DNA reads TGTGCCTGGAGTAATAAACAGGGGTTCGAGCAGTACTTC.